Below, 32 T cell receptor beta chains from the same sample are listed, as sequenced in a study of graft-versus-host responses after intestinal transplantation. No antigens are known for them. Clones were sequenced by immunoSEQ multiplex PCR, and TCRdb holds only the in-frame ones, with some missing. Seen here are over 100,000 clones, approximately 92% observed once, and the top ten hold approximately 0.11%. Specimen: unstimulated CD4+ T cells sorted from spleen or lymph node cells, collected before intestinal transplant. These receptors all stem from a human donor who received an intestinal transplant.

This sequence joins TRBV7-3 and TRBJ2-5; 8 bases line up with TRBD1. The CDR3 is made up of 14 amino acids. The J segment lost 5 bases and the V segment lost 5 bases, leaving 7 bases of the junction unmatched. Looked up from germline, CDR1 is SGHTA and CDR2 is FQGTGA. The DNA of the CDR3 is TGTGCCAGCAGCGTTCAGGGGGCGGGGGAGACCCAGTACTTC. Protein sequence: CASSVQGAGETQYF.

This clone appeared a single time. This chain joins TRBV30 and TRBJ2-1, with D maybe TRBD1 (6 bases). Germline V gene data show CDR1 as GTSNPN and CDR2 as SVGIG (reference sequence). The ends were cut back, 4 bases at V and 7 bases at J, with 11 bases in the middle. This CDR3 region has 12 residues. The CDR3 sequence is CAWTGAKNEQFF. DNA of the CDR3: TGTGCCTGGACAGGGGCAAAGAATGAGCAGTTCTTC. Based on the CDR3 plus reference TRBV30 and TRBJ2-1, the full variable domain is SQTIHQWPATLVQPVGSPLSLECTVEGTSNPNLYWYRQAAGRGLQLLFYSVGIGQISSEVPQNLSASRPQDRQFILSSKKLLLSDSGFYLCAWTGAKNEQFFGPGTRLTVL.

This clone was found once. As DNA, the CDR3 is TGTGCCAGCACATACTGGGAGGGCGCCTACAATGAGCAGTTCTTC. It yields the protein CASTYWEGAYNEQFF. The chain employs TRBV7-9 and TRBJ2-1; 7 bases match TRBD2. This CDR3 comprises 15 residues. Germline-derived CDR1 and CDR2 are SEHNR and FQNEAQ (reference sequence). V dropped 7 bases and J dropped 2; count of bases not matched to a gene: 8.

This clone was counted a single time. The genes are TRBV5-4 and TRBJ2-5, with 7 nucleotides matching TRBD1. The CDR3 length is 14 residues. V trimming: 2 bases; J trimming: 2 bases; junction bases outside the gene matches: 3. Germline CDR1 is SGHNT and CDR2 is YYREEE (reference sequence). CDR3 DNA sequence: TGTGCCAGCAGCTTAGGGACAGATCAAGAGACCCAGTACTTC. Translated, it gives CASSLGTDQETQYF. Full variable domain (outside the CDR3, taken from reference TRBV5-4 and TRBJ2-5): ETGVTQSPTHLIKTRGQQVTLRCSSQSGHNTVSWYQQALGQGPQFIFQYYREEENGRGNFPPRFSGLQFPNYSSELNVNALELDDSALYLCASSLGTDQETQYFGPGTRLLVL.

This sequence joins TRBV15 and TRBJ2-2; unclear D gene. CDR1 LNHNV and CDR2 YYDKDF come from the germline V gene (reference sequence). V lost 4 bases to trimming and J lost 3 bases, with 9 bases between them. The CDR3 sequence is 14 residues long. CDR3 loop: CATSKETDTGELFF. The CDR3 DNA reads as TGTGCCACCAGCAAGGAGACGGACACCGGGGAGCTGTTTTTT.

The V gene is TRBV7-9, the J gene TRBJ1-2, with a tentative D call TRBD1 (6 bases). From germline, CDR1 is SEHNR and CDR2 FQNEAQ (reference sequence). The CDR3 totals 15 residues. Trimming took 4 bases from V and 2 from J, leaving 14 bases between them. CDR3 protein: CASSSTTTGNYGYTF. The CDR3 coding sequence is TGTGCCAGCAGCTCCACCACGACAGGAAACTATGGCTACACCTTC.

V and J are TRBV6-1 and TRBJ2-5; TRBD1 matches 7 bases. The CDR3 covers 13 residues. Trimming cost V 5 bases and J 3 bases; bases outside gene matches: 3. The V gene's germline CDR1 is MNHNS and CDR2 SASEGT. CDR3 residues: CASSQQGKETQYF. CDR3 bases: TGTGCCAGCAGTCAACAGGGGAAAGAGACCCAGTACTTC.

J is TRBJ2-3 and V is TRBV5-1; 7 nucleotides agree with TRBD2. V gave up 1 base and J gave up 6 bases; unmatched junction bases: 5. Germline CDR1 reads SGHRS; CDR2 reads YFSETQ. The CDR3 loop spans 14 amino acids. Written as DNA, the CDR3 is TGCGCCAGCAGCTTGACGGGGGGAAGGGATACGCAGTATTTT. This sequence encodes CASSLTGGRDTQYF.

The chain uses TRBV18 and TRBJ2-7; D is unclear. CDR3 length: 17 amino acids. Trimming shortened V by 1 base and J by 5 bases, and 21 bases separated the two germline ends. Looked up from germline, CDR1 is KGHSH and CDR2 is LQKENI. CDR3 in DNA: TGTGCCAGCTCACCACGATTGATGGATTCGGGTTTCCACGAGCAGTACTTC. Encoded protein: CASSPRLMDSGFHEQYF. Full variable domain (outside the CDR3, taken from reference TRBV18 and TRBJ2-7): NAGVMQNPRHLVRRRGQEARLRCSPMKGHSHVYWYRQLPEEGLKFMVYLQKENIIDESGMPKERFSAEFPKEGPSILRIQQVVRGDSAAYFCASSPRLMDSGFHEQYFGPGTRLTVT.

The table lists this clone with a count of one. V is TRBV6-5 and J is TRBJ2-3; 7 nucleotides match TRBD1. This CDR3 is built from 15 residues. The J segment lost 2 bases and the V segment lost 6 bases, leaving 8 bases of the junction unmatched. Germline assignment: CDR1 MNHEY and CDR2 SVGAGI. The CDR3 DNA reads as TGTGCCAGCAGCCTACAGGGGTCGGACACAGATACGCAGTATTTT. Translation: CASSLQGSDTDTQYF.

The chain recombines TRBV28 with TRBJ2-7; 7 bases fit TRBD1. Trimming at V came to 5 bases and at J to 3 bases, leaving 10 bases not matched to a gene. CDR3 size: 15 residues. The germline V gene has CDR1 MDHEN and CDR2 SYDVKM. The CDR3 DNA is TGTGCCAGCAGTCCGTCAGGGACAGCAAGCTACGAGCAGTACTTC. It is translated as CASSPSGTASYEQYF.

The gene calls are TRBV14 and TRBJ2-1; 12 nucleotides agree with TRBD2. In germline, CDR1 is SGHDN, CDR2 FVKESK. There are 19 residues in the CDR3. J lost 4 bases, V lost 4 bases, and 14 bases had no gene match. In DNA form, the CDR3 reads TGTGCCAGCAGCCCCTCTAGCGGGAGGGCCTCGAGTCGATACAATGAGCAGTTCTTC. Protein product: CASSPSSGRASSRYNEQFF.

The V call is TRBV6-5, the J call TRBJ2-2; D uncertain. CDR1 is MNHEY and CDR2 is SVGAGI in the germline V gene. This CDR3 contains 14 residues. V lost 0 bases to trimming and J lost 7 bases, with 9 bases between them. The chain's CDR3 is CASSYSSANGELFF. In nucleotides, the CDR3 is TGTGCCAGCAGTTACTCGTCAGCGAACGGGGAGCTGTTTTTT.

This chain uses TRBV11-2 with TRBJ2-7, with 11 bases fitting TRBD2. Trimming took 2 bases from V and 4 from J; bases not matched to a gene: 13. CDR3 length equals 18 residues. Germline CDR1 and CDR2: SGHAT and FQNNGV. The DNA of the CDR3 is TGTGCCAGCAGCTTACATCTCGAGAAAGGGACTAGCGGATACGAGCAGTACTTC. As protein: CASSLHLEKGTSGYEQYF.

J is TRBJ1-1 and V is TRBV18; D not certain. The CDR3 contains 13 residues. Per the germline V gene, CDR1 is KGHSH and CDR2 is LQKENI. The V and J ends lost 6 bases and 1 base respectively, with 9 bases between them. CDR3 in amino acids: CASSPAKNTEAFF. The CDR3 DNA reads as TGTGCCAGCTCCCCTGCGAAGAACACTGAAGCTTTCTTT.

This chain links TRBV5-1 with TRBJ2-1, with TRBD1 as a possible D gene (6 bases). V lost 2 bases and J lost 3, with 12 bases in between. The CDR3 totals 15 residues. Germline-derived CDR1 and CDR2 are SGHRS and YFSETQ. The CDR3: CASSFGQGSYNEQFF. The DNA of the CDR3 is TGCGCCAGCAGCTTCGGGCAGGGGAGCTACAATGAGCAGTTCTTC. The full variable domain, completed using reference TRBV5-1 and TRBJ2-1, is KAGVTQTPRYLIKTRGQQVTLSCSPISGHRSVSWYQQTPGQGLQFLFEYFSETQRNKGNFPGRFSGRQFSNSRSEMNVSTLELGDSALYLCASSFGQGSYNEQFFGPGTRLTVL.

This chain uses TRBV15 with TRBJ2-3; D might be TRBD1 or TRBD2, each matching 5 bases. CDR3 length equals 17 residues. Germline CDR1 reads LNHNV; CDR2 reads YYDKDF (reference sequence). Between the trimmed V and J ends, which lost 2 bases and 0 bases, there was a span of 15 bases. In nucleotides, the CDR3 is TGTGCCACCAGCAGACTGGGGACGGGAACCAGCACAGATACGCAGTATTTT. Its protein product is CATSRLGTGTSTDTQYF. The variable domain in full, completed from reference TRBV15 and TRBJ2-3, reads DAMVIQNPRYQVTQFGKPVTLSCSQTLNHNVMYWYQQKSSQAPKLLFHYYDKDFNNEADTPDNFQSRRPNTSFCFLDIRSPGLGDTAMYLCATSRLGTGTSTDTQYFGPGTRLTVL.

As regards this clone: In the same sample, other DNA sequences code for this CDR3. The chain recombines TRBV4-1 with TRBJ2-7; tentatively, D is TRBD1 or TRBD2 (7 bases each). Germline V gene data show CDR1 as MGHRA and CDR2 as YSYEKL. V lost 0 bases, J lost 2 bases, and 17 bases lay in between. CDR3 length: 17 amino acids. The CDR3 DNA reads TGCGCCAGCAGCCAAGACCAGGGGGGGGCAGCAACCTACGAGCAGTACTTC. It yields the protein CASSQDQGGAATYEQYF.

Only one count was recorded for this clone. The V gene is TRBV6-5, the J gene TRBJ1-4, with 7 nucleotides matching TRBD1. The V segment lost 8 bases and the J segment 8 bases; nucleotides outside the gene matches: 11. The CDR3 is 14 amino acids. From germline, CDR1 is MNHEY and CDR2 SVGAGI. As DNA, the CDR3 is TGTGCCAGCCGATCGTGGACAGGAGGAGAAAAACTGTTTTTT. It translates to CASRSWTGGEKLFF.

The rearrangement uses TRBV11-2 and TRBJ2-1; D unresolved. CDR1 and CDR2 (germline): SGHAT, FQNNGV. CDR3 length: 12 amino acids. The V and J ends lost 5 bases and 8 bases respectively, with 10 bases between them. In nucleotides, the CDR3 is TGTGCCAGCAGCGTTAGTAGACATGAGCAGTTCTTC. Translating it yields CASSVSRHEQFF.

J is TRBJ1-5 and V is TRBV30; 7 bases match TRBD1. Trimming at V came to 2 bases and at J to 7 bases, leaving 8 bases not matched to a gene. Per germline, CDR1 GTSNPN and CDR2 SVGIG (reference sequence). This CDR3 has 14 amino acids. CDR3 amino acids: CAWSPLQGNQPQHF. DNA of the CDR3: TGTGCCTGGAGTCCCCTACAGGGGAACCAGCCCCAGCATTTT. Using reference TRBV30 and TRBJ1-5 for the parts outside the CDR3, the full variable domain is SQTIHQWPATLVQPVGSPLSLECTVEGTSNPNLYWYRQAAGRGLQLLFYSVGIGQISSEVPQNLSASRPQDRQFILSSKKLLLSDSGFYLCAWSPLQGNQPQHFGDGTRLSIL.

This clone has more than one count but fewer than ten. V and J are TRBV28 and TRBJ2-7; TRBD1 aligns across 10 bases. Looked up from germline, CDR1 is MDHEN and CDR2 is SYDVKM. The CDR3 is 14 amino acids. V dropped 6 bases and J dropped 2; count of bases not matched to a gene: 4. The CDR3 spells CASRVGTGAYEQYF. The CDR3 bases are TGTGCCAGCAGGGTGGGGACAGGGGCCTACGAGCAGTACTTC.

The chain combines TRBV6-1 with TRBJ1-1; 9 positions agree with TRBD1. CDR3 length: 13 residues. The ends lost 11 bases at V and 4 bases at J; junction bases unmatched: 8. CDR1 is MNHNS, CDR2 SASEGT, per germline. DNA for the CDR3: TGTGCCGAGGGGACAGGGCGGTCCACTGAAGCTTTCTTT. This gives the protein CAEGTGRSTEAFF.

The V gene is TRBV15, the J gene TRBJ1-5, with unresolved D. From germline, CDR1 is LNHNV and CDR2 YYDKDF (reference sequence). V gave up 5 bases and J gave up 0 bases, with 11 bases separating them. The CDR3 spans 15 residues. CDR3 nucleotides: TGTGCCACCAGCCGCGGGCGGGATAGCAATCAGCCCCAGCATTTT. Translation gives CATSRGRDSNQPQHF.

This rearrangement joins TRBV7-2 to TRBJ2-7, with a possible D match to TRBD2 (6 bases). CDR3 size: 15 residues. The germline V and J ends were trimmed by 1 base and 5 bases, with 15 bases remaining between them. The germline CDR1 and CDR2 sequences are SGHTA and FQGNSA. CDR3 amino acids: CASSLVAAKGNEQYF. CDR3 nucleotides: TGTGCCAGCAGCTTAGTAGCGGCGAAGGGGAACGAGCAGTACTTC.

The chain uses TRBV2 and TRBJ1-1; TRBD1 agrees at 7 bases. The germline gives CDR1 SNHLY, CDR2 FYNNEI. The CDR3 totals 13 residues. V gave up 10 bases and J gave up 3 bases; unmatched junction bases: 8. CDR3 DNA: TGTGCCACAAAACAGGGGAAGGACACTGAAGCTTTCTTT. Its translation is CATKQGKDTEAFF.

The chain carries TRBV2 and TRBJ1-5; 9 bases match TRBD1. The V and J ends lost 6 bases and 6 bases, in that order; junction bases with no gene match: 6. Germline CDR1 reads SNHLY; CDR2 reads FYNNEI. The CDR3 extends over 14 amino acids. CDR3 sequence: CASRPHRGRQPQHF. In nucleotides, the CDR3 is TGTGCCAGCAGGCCCCACAGGGGGCGTCAGCCCCAGCATTTT.

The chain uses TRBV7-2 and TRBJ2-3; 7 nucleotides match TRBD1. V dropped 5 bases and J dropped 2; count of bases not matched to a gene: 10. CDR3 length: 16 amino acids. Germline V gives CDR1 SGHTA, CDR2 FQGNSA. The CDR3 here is CASSGYRDSLTDTQYF. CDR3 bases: TGTGCCAGCAGCGGGTACCGGGACAGCCTCACAGATACGCAGTATTTT. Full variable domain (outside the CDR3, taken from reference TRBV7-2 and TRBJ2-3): GAGVSQSPSNKVTEKGKDVELRCDPISGHTALYWYRQSLGQGLEFLIYFQGNSAPDKSGLPSDRFSAERTGGSVSTLTIQRTQQEDSAVYLCASSGYRDSLTDTQYFGPGTRLTVL.

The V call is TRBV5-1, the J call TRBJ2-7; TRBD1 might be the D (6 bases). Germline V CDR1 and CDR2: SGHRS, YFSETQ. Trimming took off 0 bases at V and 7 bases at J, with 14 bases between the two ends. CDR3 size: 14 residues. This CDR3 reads CASSLGGQQREQYF. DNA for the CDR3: TGCGCCAGCAGCTTGGGAGGACAGCAACGGGAGCAGTACTTC.

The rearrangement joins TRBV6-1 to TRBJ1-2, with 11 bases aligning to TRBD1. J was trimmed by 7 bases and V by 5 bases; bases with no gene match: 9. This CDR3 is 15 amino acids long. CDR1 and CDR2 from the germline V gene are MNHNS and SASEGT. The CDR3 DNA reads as TGTGCCAGCAGTCCCGGGACAGGGGGTAGGTCTGGCTACACCTTC. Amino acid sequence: CASSPGTGGRSGYTF.

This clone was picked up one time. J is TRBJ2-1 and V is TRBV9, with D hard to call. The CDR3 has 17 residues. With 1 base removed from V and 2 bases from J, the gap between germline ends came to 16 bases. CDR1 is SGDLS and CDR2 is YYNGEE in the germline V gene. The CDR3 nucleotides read TGTGCCAGCAGCGTACTTGGCTTACCCAATACCTACAATGAGCAGTTCTTC. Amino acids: CASSVLGLPNTYNEQFF.

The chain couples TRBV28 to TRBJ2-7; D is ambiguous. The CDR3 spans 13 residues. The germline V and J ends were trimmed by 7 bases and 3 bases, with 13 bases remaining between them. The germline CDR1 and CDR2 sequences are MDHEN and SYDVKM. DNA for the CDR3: TGTGCCAGCACTCCCGGGTCGGACTACGAGCAGTACTTC. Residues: CASTPGSDYEQYF. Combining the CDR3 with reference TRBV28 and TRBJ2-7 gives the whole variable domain DVKVTQSSRYLVKRTGEKVFLECVQDMDHENMFWYRQDPGLGLRLIYFSYDVKMKEKGDIPEGYSVSREKKERFSLILESASTNQTSMYLCASTPGSDYEQYFGPGTRLTVT.